The rows below give T cell receptor beta chains drawn from one sample of a study of identical twins. Via MiXCR, TCRdb re-called the 5' RACE reads, giving one row per CDR3 protein. This sample has around 960,000 distinct CDR3 sequences, with roughly an eighth found just once. The same sample was also studied in work on yellow fever vaccine responses in identical twins.

Sequencing input: PBMCs. These TCRs come from a young woman in good health. The CDR3 runs from the conserved cysteine through the conserved F or W. Fields, in order: J gene, clone size, D gene, V gene, CDR3 protein, CDR3 DNA. The D gene is left open where the match is weak. Size is omitted from some rows. Given values are once, few, many or a class for expanded clones.

>TRBJ2-5|NA|TRBD1|TRBV19
CASSFSQGAGETQYF
TGTGCCAGTAGTTTTTCACAGGGGGCGGGGGAGACCCAGTACTTC
>TRBJ1-2|NA|NA|TRBV20-1
CSARAGEGYTF
TGCAGTGCAAGAGCAGGCGAAGGCTACACCTTC
>TRBJ2-5|NA|NA|TRBV20-1
CSALAADRWGTQYF
TGCAGTGCTTTGGCTGCTGACCGATGGGGGACCCAGTACTTC
>TRBJ2-2|NA|TRBD2|TRBV4-2
CASSQTSGRAGTGELFF
TGTGCCAGCAGCCAGACTAGCGGGAGGGCCGGCACCGGGGAGCTGTTTTTT
>TRBJ1-2|NA|NA|TRBV12-3/TRBV12-4
CASSPSGYTPDFMKLGYTF
TGTGCCAGCAGCCCATCGGGCTATACCCCCGATTTTATGAAGCTTGGCTACACCTTC
>TRBJ2-1|many|NA|TRBV12-3/TRBV12-4
CASSEGDNEQFF
TGTGCCAGTTCGGAGGGGGACAATGAGCAGTTCTTC
>TRBJ2-1|NA|TRBD2|TRBV10-3
CAISNGAGVSNEQFF
TGTGCCATCAGTAATGGGGCGGGAGTATCGAATGAGCAGTTCTTC
>TRBJ1-6|many|NA|TRBV6-1
CASSPTGKDSPLHF
TGTGCCAGCAGCCCAACAGGGAAGGATTCACCCCTCCACTTT
>TRBJ1-5|many|NA|TRBV28
CASTPSQGWGQPQHF
TGTGCCAGCACCCCTTCACAGGGTTGGGGTCAGCCCCAGCATTTT
>TRBJ2-2|few|TRBD1|TRBV5-1
CASTDQGASGELFF
TGCGCCAGCACCGACCAGGGGGCATCCGGGGAGCTGTTTTTT
>TRBJ2-5|NA|NA|TRBV7-9
CASSDNTQYF
TGTGCCAGCAGCGACAATACCCAGTACTTC
>TRBJ1-2|NA|TRBD1|TRBV5-1
CASRMSAGGNYGYTF
TGCGCCAGCAGAATGTCCGCAGGGGGCAACTATGGCTACACCTTC
>TRBJ2-7|NA|NA|TRBV20-1
CSAISVSPSSYEQYF
TGCAGTGCTATTAGCGTATCGCCGTCGTCCTACGAGCAGTACTTC
>TRBJ2-5|NA|NA|TRBV5-1
CASSPPRGGPQETQYF
TGCGCCAGCAGCCCCCCCAGGGGGGGACCCCAAGAGACCCAGTACTTC
>TRBJ2-7|NA|NA|TRBV29-1
CSVDGTAGDPYF
TGCAGCGTTGACGGGACAGCGGGGGATCCGTACTTC
>TRBJ2-1|many|TRBD2|TRBV25-1
CASTGTRAYNEQFF
TGTGCCAGCACTGGGACTAGAGCTTACAATGAGCAGTTCTTC
>TRBJ2-2|NA|NA|TRBV12-3/TRBV12-4
CASNSGINTGELFF
TGTGCCAGCAACTCCGGGATTAACACCGGGGAGCTGTTTTTT
>TRBJ1-4|few|NA|TRBV29-1
CSAFVRVNEKLFF
TGCAGCGCCTTTGTCAGGGTTAATGAAAAACTGTTTTTT
>TRBJ1-5|NA|NA|TRBV4-1
CASSPNTRRSNQPQHF
TGCGCCAGCAGCCCTAACACCCGACGGAGCAATCAGCCCCAGCATTTT
>TRBJ2-6|few|NA|TRBV5-1
CASSLSRPGANVLTF
TGCGCCAGCAGCTTGAGTAGGCCTGGGGCCAACGTCCTGACTTTC
>TRBJ1-2|few|NA|TRBV3-1
CASSQMGSGGYTF
TGTGCCAGCAGCCAGATGGGGTCGGGAGGCTACACCTTC
>TRBJ1-3|NA|NA|TRBV2
CASSGTDGNTIYF
TGTGCCAGCAGTGGGACGGATGGAAACACCATATATTTT
>TRBJ2-1|few|TRBD2|TRBV5-1
CASSEGLAGGSNEQFF
TGCGCCAGCAGCGAGGGACTAGCGGGGGGAAGCAATGAGCAGTTCTTC
>TRBJ2-5|NA|TRBD2|TRBV6-1
CATREVRSQETQYF
TGTGCCACCCGGGAGGTACGCAGTCAAGAGACCCAGTACTTC
>TRBJ2-3|few|NA|TRBV12-3/TRBV12-4
CASRFSGHTDTQYF
TGTGCCAGCAGATTTAGCGGACACACAGATACGCAGTATTTT
>TRBJ2-1|NA|TRBD1|TRBV27
CASSPTGIASSYNEQFF
TGTGCCAGCAGTCCGACAGGGATAGCGAGCTCCTACAATGAGCAGTTCTTC
>TRBJ2-2|NA|TRBD2|TRBV9
CASRPGLTTGELFF
TGTGCCAGCAGGCCGGGACTAACAACCGGGGAGCTGTTTTTT